These 20 T cell receptor beta chains were all obtained from the same sample, sequenced in a study of cytomegalovirus exposure and HLA in healthy donors. Assay: immunoSEQ multiplex PCR; the TCRdb copy retains only in-frame clones and omits some. Altogether about 98,000 clones are present, around 88% being singletons, with the ten largest covering about 4%. Source material: PBMCs. The receptors were gathered from a woman aged 25 to 39 in good health and CMV-seronegative.

The rearrangement joins TRBV5-1 to TRBJ1-1, with unresolved D. The germline CDR1 and CDR2 sequences are SGHRS and YFSETQ. This CDR3 has 14 residues. Trimming left V 0 bases short and J 4 bases short, with 10 bases between. CDR3 sequence: CASSLASRGTEAFF. The CDR3 DNA reads as TGCGCCAGCAGCTTGGCTTCTCGGGGCACTGAAGCTTTCTTT.

The chain uses TRBV25-1 and TRBJ2-1; 7 bases line up with TRBD1. V was pared by 3 bases and J by 10 bases, with 3 bases of the junction left unmatched. The CDR3 has 12 residues. The germline V gene encodes CDR1 MGHDK and CDR2 SYGVNS. This CDR3 reads CASSDHRGEQFF. The CDR3 region has the DNA TGTGCCAGCAGTGATCACAGGGGAGAGCAGTTCTTC.

V usage is TRBV6-1 and J usage is TRBJ2-2; unclear D gene. Germline values: CDR1 MNHNS, CDR2 SASEGT. The V gene lost 2 bases and the J gene lost 4 bases, with 2 bases spanning the gap. The CDR3 consists of 12 residues. This CDR3 reads CASSELTGELFF. The CDR3, as DNA: TGTGCCAGCAGTGAACTCACCGGGGAGCTGTTTTTT.

The gene calls are TRBV7-3 and TRBJ2-1, with 7 bases matching TRBD2. CDR1 SGHTA and CDR2 FQGTGA come from the germline V gene. V lost 5 bases and J lost 4; bases outside the gene matches: 11. The CDR3 loop spans 16 amino acids. The CDR3 DNA is TGTGCCAGCAGCCCCCTGAGTGGTAGCGGGTACAATGAGCAGTTCTTC. Amino acid sequence: CASSPLSGSGYNEQFF. Full variable domain (rest looked up from reference TRBV7-3 and TRBJ2-1): GAGVSQTPSNKVTEKGKYVELRCDPISGHTALYWYRQSLGQGPEFLIYFQGTGAADDSGLPNDRFFAVRPEGSVSTLKIQRTERGDSAVYLCASSPLSGSGYNEQFFGPGTRLTVL.

The chain employs TRBV2 and TRBJ1-1; D unclear. This CDR3 region has 15 residues. Germline V gene sequence: CDR1 SNHLY, CDR2 FYNNEI. V gave up 5 bases and J gave up 3 bases, with 16 bases separating them. The CDR3 here is CASSPFFGGDTEAFF. CDR3 bases: TGTGCCAGCAGTCCCTTTTTTGGCGGGGACACTGAAGCTTTCTTT.

The chain uses TRBV5-1 and TRBJ2-1; 8 nucleotides match TRBD2. CDR3 length: 15 amino acids. CDR1 and CDR2 (germline): SGHRS, YFSETQ. The junction had 9 bases not matched to a gene; V was cut back by 0 bases and J by 10 bases. CDR3 in DNA: TGCGCCAGCAGCTTGGTGGTTAGCGGGGCGGGCGAGCAGTTCTTC. As protein: CASSLVVSGAGEQFF. Full variable domain (missing parts from reference TRBV5-1 and TRBJ2-1): KAGVTQTPRYLIKTRGQQVTLSCSPISGHRSVSWYQQTPGQGLQFLFEYFSETQRNKGNFPGRFSGRQFSNSRSEMNVSTLELGDSALYLCASSLVVSGAGEQFFGPGTRLTVL.

V and J are TRBV19 and TRBJ2-7; no reliable D call. CDR3 size: 15 residues. Trimming cost V 3 bases and J 5 bases, with 17 bases left between them. Per germline, CDR1 LNHDA and CDR2 SQIVND (reference sequence). For the CDR3, the DNA is TGTGCCAGTAGTATTTGGCCCTTTGGCCCCCACGAGCAGTACTTC. This codes for CASSIWPFGPHEQYF.

The J gene is TRBJ1-5, the V gene TRBV4-1; no clear D gene. The length of the CDR3 is 14 residues. Trimming removed 0 bases at V and 5 bases at J, with 8 bases between. CDR1 and CDR2 from the germline V gene are MGHRA and YSYEKL. The CDR3: CASSQEGVYQPQHF. DNA for the CDR3: TGCGCCAGCAGCCAAGAGGGAGTATATCAGCCCCAGCATTTT.

This chain uses TRBV28 with TRBJ1-5; TRBD1 is a possible D gene (5 bases). Germline values: CDR1 MDHEN, CDR2 SYDVKM. The CDR3 length is 15 residues. Trimming removed 6 bases from V and 2 bases from J, with 14 bases in between. In DNA form, the CDR3 reads TGTGCCAGCAGCAAGGCGCAGGGTGGCAATCAGCCCCAGCATTTT. Amino acid sequence: CASSKAQGGNQPQHF.

The chain links TRBV27 to TRBJ1-2; D ambiguous. V was clipped by 0 bases and J by 3 bases, with 8 bases between them. The germline V gene has CDR1 MNHEY and CDR2 SMNVEV (reference sequence). CDR3 length: 14 residues. The DNA for the CDR3 is TGTGCCAGCAGTTTATCTGGCAGATACTATGGCTACACCTTC. As protein: CASSLSGRYYGYTF.

The chain has TRBV9 and TRBJ2-5; maybe TRBD1 (5 bases). The V end was cut by 0 bases, the J end by 1 base, with 10 bases between. The CDR3 length is 15 residues. Looked up from germline, CDR1 is SGDLS and CDR2 is YYNGEE. CDR3 nucleotides: TGTGCCAGCAGCGTAGCTAGGGGCCTCCAAGAGACCCAGTACTTC. Translation: CASSVARGLQETQYF.

Note on this clone: Other DNA sequences within the sample encode an identical CDR3. The chain is built from TRBV7-9 and TRBJ2-7; 7 nucleotides line up with TRBD2. The CDR3 spans 12 residues. Per the germline V gene, CDR1 is SEHNR and CDR2 is FQNEAQ (reference sequence). J lost 6 bases, V lost 5 bases, and 4 bases had no gene match. In DNA form, the CDR3 reads TGTGCCAGCAGCCTCGGCGGGGGCGAGCAGTACTTC. Its translation: CASSLGGGEQYF.

V usage is TRBV19 and J usage is TRBJ1-3, with 7 positions matching TRBD1. With 7 bases clipped from V and 1 base from J, the junction kept 7 bases outside the gene matches. This CDR3 has 15 amino acids. The germline CDR1 and CDR2 sequences are LNHDA and SQIVND (reference sequence). CDR3 DNA: TGTGCCAGTACAGACAGGGTTTCATCTGGAAACACCATATATTTT. This gives the protein CASTDRVSSGNTIYF.

The chain couples TRBV11-3 to TRBJ2-1; 8 bases are a match to TRBD1. The trim removed 5 bases at V and 4 bases at J, leaving 13 bases unmatched. The CDR3 contains 17 residues. Germline-derived CDR1 and CDR2 are SGHNT and YENEEA. Here the CDR3 DNA reads TGTGCCAGCAGCCAAACTATCAGGGGGACAGGTTACAATGAGCAGTTCTTC. It specifies CASSQTIRGTGYNEQFF.

This chain joins TRBV5-8 and TRBJ2-1; D is possibly TRBD2 (6 bases). CDR3 length equals 15 residues. V lost 1 base, J lost 3 bases, and 11 bases lay in between. Germline V lookup: CDR1 SGHTS, CDR2 YDEGEE. The CDR3: CASSLRGGNYNEQFF. In nucleotides, the CDR3 is TGTGCCAGCAGCTTGCGGGGCGGGAACTACAATGAGCAGTTCTTC. Using reference TRBV5-8 and TRBJ2-1 for the parts outside the CDR3, the full variable domain is EAGVTQSPTHLIKTRGQQATLRCSPISGHTSVYWYQQALGLGLQFLLWYDEGEERNRGNFPPRFSGRQFPNYSSELNVNALELEDSALYLCASSLRGGNYNEQFFGPGTRLTVL.

The rearrangement joins TRBV14 to TRBJ1-3; TRBD1 matches at 7 bases. Germline V gives CDR1 SGHDN, CDR2 FVKESK. The CDR3 is 15 amino acids. V shed 4 bases, J shed 0 bases, and the junction held 3 bases outside the gene matches. For the CDR3, the DNA is TGTGCCAGCAGCCCTTGGGACAGCTCTGGAAACACCATATATTTT. This sequence encodes CASSPWDSSGNTIYF.

This chain uses TRBV2 with TRBJ2-2; a weak D match, TRBD1 (6 bases). The CDR3 extends over 15 amino acids. The V and J ends lost 6 bases and 3 bases respectively, with 14 bases between them. Germline assignment: CDR1 SNHLY and CDR2 FYNNEI. The CDR3 here is CASREQGMYTGELFF. The CDR3 DNA reads as TGTGCCAGCAGGGAACAGGGAATGTACACCGGGGAGCTGTTTTTT.

The gene calls are TRBV6-5 and TRBJ2-6; D call uncertain. Germline V lookup: CDR1 MNHEY, CDR2 SVGAGI. With 2 bases removed from V and 0 bases from J, the gap between germline ends came to 5 bases. This CDR3 spans 15 amino acids. CDR3 residues: CASSYVSSGANVLTF. CDR3 sequence (DNA): TGTGCCAGCAGTTACGTCTCCTCTGGGGCCAACGTCCTGACTTTC.

This clone was counted a single time. The gene calls are TRBV6-1 and TRBJ2-1; possibly TRBD2 for D (6 bases). Germline CDR1 reads MNHNS; CDR2 reads SASEGT. This CDR3 contains 12 residues. The V end was cut by 5 bases, the J end by 10 bases, with 12 bases between. CDR3 residues: CASSLSGYEQFF. The CDR3 DNA reads TGTGCCAGCAGTTTAAGCGGGTACGAGCAGTTCTTC.

The chain couples TRBV5-4 to TRBJ1-2, with TRBD1 matching 12 bases. This CDR3 has 15 amino acids. Germline V lookup: CDR1 SGHNT, CDR2 YYREEE (reference sequence). J gave up 5 bases and V 3 bases, and 5 bases lay outside the gene matches. CDR3 loop: CASSSGTGGGYGYTF. CDR3 bases: TGTGCCAGCAGCTCAGGGACAGGGGGCGGATATGGCTACACCTTC. Full variable domain (remainder filled in from reference TRBV5-4 and TRBJ1-2): ETGVTQSPTHLIKTRGQQVTLRCSSQSGHNTVSWYQQALGQGPQFIFQYYREEENGRGNFPPRFSGLQFPNYSSELNVNALELDDSALYLCASSSGTGGGYGYTFGSGTRLTVV.